This TCR beta chain was profiled in a study of blood T cell repertoires in COVID-19. The wider study: The study drew acute and convalescent COVID-19 samples from the United States, Italy and Spain.

Participants were placed into cohorts based on the clinical history they reported. A COVID-19 case was met by exposed participants within 2 weeks before study entry. In the original processing: Estimated nucleated cell counts came from reference gene primer amplification. Measured with immunoSEQ multiplex PCR; TCRdb has only the in-frame clones, and not every one. The DNA gave D and trimming, while V, J and clone size come from that table. The sample has roughly 380,000 clones; 88% are singletons. Trimming stripped 4 bases from V and 6 bases from J, with 13 bases between. The germline V gene has CDR1 MRHNA and CDR2 SNTAGT. CDR3 length: 14 amino acids.

The chain employs TRBV6-4 and TRBJ2-1; possibly TRBD1 for D (5 bases). The sequenced sample was PBMCs or T cells enriched from blood (not recorded which). The sequence was obtained from a woman aged 30 to 39 who had been exposed to COVID-19. CDR3: CASSVHKDINEQFF. Here the CDR3 DNA reads TGTGCCAGCAGTGTCCATAAGGACATCAATGAGCAGTTCTTC.